A single sample gave rise to the 20 T cell receptor beta chains below, sequenced in a study of T cell repertoires in breast cancer. A second nested PCR with blocking oligonucleotides suppressed unpaired genes. TCRdb redid the calling of the emulsion pairing reads with MiXCR, one entry per CDR3 protein. The data contain approximately 4,500 distinct CDR3 sequences, approximately 36% of them seen just once; the ten biggest clones take up about a third. The expanded emulsion RT-PCR method captured paired alpha and beta chains from CD8+ T cells. Sequences were obtained from CD8+ T cells. These TCRs come from a pool of human donors with breast cancer or a healthy control (not recorded which).

The chain joins TRBV24-1 to TRBJ1-5; D call uncertain. The germline V gene encodes CDR1 KGHDR and CDR2 SFDVKD. The CDR3 extends over 12 amino acids. V lost 7 bases to trimming and J lost 4 bases, with 7 bases between them. The CDR3 nucleotides read TGTGCCACCAGGTCACCTAATCAGCCCCAGCATTTT. This codes for CATRSPNQPQHF.

This clonotype was detected only a few times. CDR3 coding DNA: TGTGCCAGCAGCCAGCCTACCCGGACCGGGGAGCTGTTTTTT. It specifies CASSQPTRTGELFF. The genes are TRBV3-1 and TRBJ2-2; D is uncertain. This CDR3 is 14 amino acids long. V was pared by 3 bases and J by 5 bases, with 10 bases between. Germline CDR1 reads LGHDT; CDR2 reads YNNKEL (reference sequence).

The sample holds many counts of this clonotype. The chain recombines TRBV30 with TRBJ2-1, with TRBD1 identical over 7 bases. The CDR3 contains 14 residues. Germline V gene sequence: CDR1 GTSNPN, CDR2 SVGIG (reference sequence). The J segment lost 2 bases and the V segment lost 0 bases, leaving 1 base of the junction unmatched. CDR3 nucleotide sequence: TGTGCCTGGAGTGTAGGGACAGCCTACAATGAGCAGTTCTTC. Protein sequence: CAWSVGTAYNEQFF.

This clonotype rates as medium-sized (0.01 to 0.1%). This chain uses TRBV3-1 with TRBJ2-7; TRBD2 agrees at 13 bases. The CDR3 sequence is 18 residues long. J was trimmed by 0 bases and V by 5 bases; bases with no gene match: 10. Per germline, CDR1 LGHDT and CDR2 YNNKEL (reference sequence). The CDR3 DNA is TGTGCCAGCAGCAGGTCCAGACTAGCGGGAGGCCACTCCTACGAGCAGTACTTC. Its translation: CASSRSRLAGGHSYEQYF.

The chain couples TRBV2 to TRBJ2-1, with 8 bases matching TRBD2. V lost 5 bases and J lost 7; bases outside the gene matches: 4. The CDR3 covers 13 residues. In germline, CDR1 is SNHLY, CDR2 FYNNEI. The CDR3 nucleotides read TGTGCCAGCAGTCTTCTAGCGGGTAATGAGCAGTTCTTC. Translation: CASSLLAGNEQFF.

The V call is TRBV7-9, the J call TRBJ2-2; possibly TRBD1 for D (5 bases). V lost 5 bases and J 6 bases, leaving 13 bases between the germline ends. CDR1 is SEHNR and CDR2 is FQNEAQ in the germline V gene (reference sequence). CDR3 length: 14 amino acids. CDR3 loop: CASSPNTGPGELFF. The CDR3 DNA reads as TGTGCCAGCAGCCCAAACACAGGTCCCGGGGAGCTGTTTTTT.

This rearrangement joins TRBV20-1 to TRBJ2-7; D is unresolved. The CDR3 length is 13 residues. V gave up 3 bases and J gave up 4 bases, with 13 bases separating them. In germline, CDR1 is DFQATT, CDR2 SNEGSKA (reference sequence). The CDR3 sequence: CSASSTPQYEQYF. In DNA form, the CDR3 reads TGCAGTGCTAGCTCGACCCCCCAGTACGAGCAGTACTTC.

This clonotype is a singleton in its sample. A read error may be the cause here, since a much bigger clone is one base away. The chain has TRBV28 and TRBJ2-1; 9 bases are shared with TRBD2. Trimming cost V 7 bases and J 12 bases; bases outside gene matches: 13. The CDR3 is made up of 14 amino acids. In germline, CDR1 is MDHEN, CDR2 SYDVKM. The CDR3 loop is CASKRGSGSDGQFF. For the CDR3, the DNA is TGTGCCAGCAAAAGGGGTAGCGGGAGTGATGGGCAGTTCTTC.

This clonotype was seen many times. The chain recombines TRBV7-2 with TRBJ2-1; tentatively, D is TRBD2 (6 bases). From germline, CDR1 is SGHTA and CDR2 FQGNSA. The CDR3 covers 15 residues. With 5 bases removed from V and 7 bases from J, the gap between germline ends came to 18 bases. The CDR3 loop is CASSAGLLPRNEQFF. For the CDR3, the DNA is TGTGCCAGCAGCGCGGGACTTCTACCTAGGAATGAGCAGTTCTTC.

This clonotype is medium-sized by share. This chain uses TRBV12-3 or TRBV12-4 with TRBJ2-7; 9 positions agree with TRBD2. The CDR3 length is 13 residues. V shed 6 bases and J 12 bases; nucleotides not matched to a gene: 12. The CDR3 region is CASRKTGTSPLYV. The CDR3 nucleotides read TGTGCCAGCAGGAAAACCGGGACTAGCCCTTTGTACGTC.

This clonotype occurred many times. The gene calls are TRBV28 and TRBJ1-5; D possibly corresponds to TRBD1 (5 bases). The CDR3 covers 12 residues. Between the trimmed V and J ends, which lost 7 bases and 10 bases, there was a span of 14 bases. CDR1 is MDHEN, CDR2 SYDVKM, per germline. The CDR3 is CASTLGQGPQHF. In nucleotides, the CDR3 is TGTGCCAGCACCCTGGGCCAGGGACCCCAGCATTTT.

As to this clonotype: Being one base from a much bigger clone, this may be a read error. The CDR3 here is CSAREGGSGAETQYF. The DNA of the CDR3 is TGCAGTGCTAGGGAGGGCGGGAGTGGCGCTGAGACCCAGTACTTC. The chain is built from TRBV20-1 and TRBJ2-5; 7 nucleotides align to TRBD2. Looked up from germline, CDR1 is DFQATT and CDR2 is SNEGSKA (reference sequence). The CDR3 loop spans 15 amino acids. V was clipped by 3 bases and J by 5 bases; unmatched bases: 12.

A note on this clonotype: Possible read error: a much larger clone is one base away. This chain links TRBV28 with TRBJ2-3; perhaps TRBD1 as D (5 bases). Germline V CDR1 and CDR2: MDHEN, SYDVKM. The CDR3 runs 12 residues. Deletions cut 6 bases from V and 3 bases from J, with 7 bases between. For the CDR3, the DNA is TGTGCCAGCAGCGGACAAACAGATACGCAGTATTTT. Its protein is CASSGQTDTQYF.

A note on this clonotype: Relative to the germline gene, one junction end is altered; a read error may explain this. The chain carries TRBV27 and TRBJ1-2; D is uncertain. Looked up from germline, CDR1 is MNHEY and CDR2 is SMNVEV (reference sequence). The CDR3 is 17 residues long. The CDR3 region has the DNA TGTGCCGGCAGTCTCAAGCCCGCCAGGTCATCTAACTATGGCTACACCTTC. The encoded protein is CAGSLKPARSSNYGYTF.

This clonotype came up many times. This chain links TRBV20-1 with TRBJ1-5; perhaps TRBD1 as D (5 bases). CDR1 is DFQATT and CDR2 is SNEGSKA in the germline V gene (reference sequence). CDR3 size: 14 residues. V was shortened by 1 base and J by 3 bases, with 10 bases between the two germline ends. For the CDR3, the DNA is TGCAGTGCTAGAGCCCCAGGGTACAATCAGCCCCAGCATTTT. Its protein is CSARAPGYNQPQHF.

Relative to its sample, this clonotype is large. V and J are TRBV11-2 and TRBJ1-1; D ambiguous. The CDR3 contains 12 residues. V was pared by 4 bases and J by 6 bases, with 9 bases between. Germline CDR1 reads SGHAT; CDR2 reads FQNNGV. The CDR3 DNA follows: TGTGCCAGCAGCTCCCGACGGGCTGAAGCTTTCTTT. This sequence encodes CASSSRRAEAFF. The complete variable domain, with remaining parts taken from reference TRBV11-2 and TRBJ1-1, reads EAGVAQSPRYKIIEKRQSVAFWCNPISGHATLYWYQQILGQGPKLLIQFQNNGVVDDSQLPKDRFSAERLKGVDSTLKIQPAKLEDSAVYLCASSSRRAEAFFGQGTRLTVV.

The rearrangement uses TRBV6-1 and TRBJ1-4, with D tentatively TRBD1 (5 bases). This CDR3 has 14 amino acids. V dropped 7 bases and J dropped 4 bases, with 13 bases sitting between them. CDR1 is MNHNS, CDR2 SASEGT, per germline. As DNA, the CDR3 is TGTGCCAGCAAGACCGGGACCTTTAATGAAAAACTGTTTTTT. Translated: CASKTGTFNEKLFF.

This clonotype was counted at least ten times. V is TRBV11-2 and J is TRBJ2-1; D uncertain. Trimming cost V 2 bases and J 3 bases, with 8 bases left between them. Germline V lookup: CDR1 SGHAT, CDR2 FQNNGV. The CDR3 length is 14 residues. CDR3 DNA sequence: TGTGCCAGCAGCTTATTCACTGGCTACAATGAGCAGTTCTTC. Amino acids: CASSLFTGYNEQFF. Supplemented by reference TRBV11-2 and TRBJ2-1, the full variable domain reads EAGVAQSPRYKIIEKRQSVAFWCNPISGHATLYWYQQILGQGPKLLIQFQNNGVVDDSQLPKDRFSAERLKGVDSTLKIQPAKLEDSAVYLCASSLFTGYNEQFFGPGTRLTVL.

This clonotype has ten or more counts. The genes are TRBV7-2 and TRBJ2-3, with D perhaps given as TRBD1 or TRBD2 (6 bases each). The ends were cut back, 5 bases at V and 6 bases at J, with 15 bases in the middle. The CDR3 covers 14 residues. CDR1 is SGHTA, CDR2 FQGNSA, per germline. The CDR3 DNA reads as TGTGCCAGCAGCCGTAGCCCGGGGGCGGATACGCAGTATTTT. Translation gives CASSRSPGADTQYF.

This clonotype is labeled medium-sized. At one end, the junction sequence differs from germline, possibly due to a read error. The chain couples TRBV6-2 or TRBV6-3 to TRBJ2-7; 9 nucleotides agree with TRBD2. The CDR3 covers 16 residues. The germline V gene encodes CDR1 MNHEY and CDR2 SVGEGT. The CDR3 protein is CASSRWREGQKYEQYF. The CDR3 nucleotides are TGTGCCAGCAGCCGCTGGCGGGAGGGCCAAAAGTACGAGCAGTATTTC.